The 8 T cell receptor beta chains given below trace back to one sample, sequenced in a study of OX40 agonist ivuxolimab in advanced cancers. The method was immunoSEQ multiplex PCR; TCRdb's version includes in-frame clones alone and lacks a portion of them. The sample consists of 14,000 or so clones, roughly 89% of them appearing once. The sequenced sample was CD4+ or CD8+ T cells sorted from blood, obtained in a trial of the OX40 agonist ivuxolimab. The receptors come from an adult with an advanced solid tumor such as melanoma, head and neck, liver or kidney cancer.

The rearrangement joins TRBV5-1 to TRBJ2-1; D is possibly TRBD1 or TRBD2 (6 bases each). Looked up from germline, CDR1 is SGHRS and CDR2 is YFSETQ. The CDR3 loop spans 15 amino acids. With 0 bases removed from V and 7 bases from J, the gap between germline ends came to 14 bases. CDR3 in DNA: TGCGCCAGCAGCTTGGGAGGGGGGTTTTTGAATGAGCAGTTCTTC. Encoded protein: CASSLGGGFLNEQFF.

This chain joins TRBV18 and TRBJ2-7; 8 positions match TRBD1. Germline assignment: CDR1 KGHSH and CDR2 LQKENI. The CDR3 covers 18 residues. The J segment lost 6 bases and the V segment lost 4 bases, leaving 20 bases of the junction unmatched. The CDR3 DNA reads TGTGCCAGCTCACAACTCCGGGACAGGACTAAAAGGGGGGTCGAGCAGTACTTC. Translated: CASSQLRDRTKRGVEQYF.

The chain uses TRBV19 and TRBJ2-2; D is possibly TRBD1 (6 bases). Trimming took 5 bases from V and 1 from J, leaving 11 bases between them. CDR3 length: 15 residues. Germline V gives CDR1 LNHDA, CDR2 SQIVND (reference sequence). The CDR3 sequence is CASSSGTQNTGELFF. CDR3 sequence (DNA): TGTGCCAGTAGTTCCGGGACACAGAACACCGGGGAGCTGTTTTTT. The whole variable domain, filled in from reference TRBV19 and TRBJ2-2, reads DGGITQSPKYLFRKEGQNVTLSCEQNLNHDAMYWYRQDPGQGLRLIYYSQIVNDFQKGDIAEGYSVSREKKESFPLTVTSAQKNPTAFYLCASSSGTQNTGELFFGEGSRLTVL.

The genes are TRBV9 and TRBJ2-7; D is undetermined. Germline V gene lookup returns CDR1 SGDLS and CDR2 YYNGEE. V was pared by 4 bases and J by 2 bases, with 19 bases between. This CDR3 has 16 amino acids. The CDR3 here is CASSPSQKGSPYEQYF. CDR3 bases: TGTGCCAGCAGCCCATCCCAGAAAGGTTCCCCCTACGAGCAGTACTTC.

The rearrangement joins TRBV7-9 to TRBJ2-5; maybe TRBD2 (5 bases). V was shortened by 5 bases and J by 3 bases, with 13 bases between the two germline ends. The germline V gene has CDR1 SEHNR and CDR2 FQNEAQ (reference sequence). The CDR3 extends over 14 amino acids. Written as DNA, the CDR3 is TGTGCCAGCAGCCTTGTAGCCGGGGAAGAGACCCAGTACTTC. Protein sequence: CASSLVAGEETQYF.

This chain joins TRBV4-1 and TRBJ2-1; 7 bases agree with TRBD2. Trimming at V came to 4 bases and at J to 8 bases, leaving 8 bases not matched to a gene. CDR1 is MGHRA and CDR2 is YSYEKL in the germline V gene. CDR3 length: 14 residues. CDR3 protein: CASSPGLRDYEQFF. The DNA for the CDR3 is TGCGCCAGCAGCCCGGGACTACGGGACTATGAGCAGTTCTTC.

The table lists this clone with a count of one. The genes are TRBV5-1 and TRBJ2-5; 7 nucleotides align to TRBD2. The germline gives CDR1 SGHRS, CDR2 YFSETQ. The ends lost 4 bases at V and 3 bases at J; junction bases unmatched: 6. This CDR3 comprises 14 residues. CDR3 region: CASSGSGAEETQYF. CDR3 nucleotides: TGCGCCAGCAGCGGAAGCGGGGCGGAAGAGACCCAGTACTTC. The complete variable domain, with remaining parts taken from reference TRBV5-1 and TRBJ2-5, reads KAGVTQTPRYLIKTRGQQVTLSCSPISGHRSVSWYQQTPGQGLQFLFEYFSETQRNKGNFPGRFSGRQFSNSRSEMNVSTLELGDSALYLCASSGSGAEETQYFGPGTRLLVL.

In its sample, this clone was seen a few times. The gene calls are TRBV2 and TRBJ1-2, with D maybe TRBD1 (6 bases). The CDR3 totals 12 residues. V was clipped by 3 bases and J by 5 bases, with 7 bases between them. Germline V lookup: CDR1 SNHLY, CDR2 FYNNEI. The CDR3 spells CASSEGAYGYTF. CDR3 nucleotides: TGTGCCAGCAGTGAGGGGGCGTATGGCTACACCTTC.